This TCR beta chain emerged from a study of CD8+CD57+ T cells in acquired aplastic anemia. Points from the study as a whole: Under 35 was the count of CD8+ CDR3 sequences that patients shared with controls.

The study profiled TCR beta VDJ and CDR3 using genomic DNA as template. From the reads, TCRdb called clonotypes with MiXCR, one entry per CDR3 protein. The repertoire holds a few hundred thousand distinct CDR3 sequences, 45% to 65% seen once, with less than 9.5% in the top ten. There are 17 residues in the CDR3. Germline V lookup: CDR1 MNHNS, CDR2 SASEGT. V shed 1 base and J shed 6 bases, with 16 bases lying between them. Comment on this clonotype: What it recognizes is unknown.

V is TRBV6-1 and J is TRBJ1-6; D uncertain. This receptor was identified in a human donor with severe aplastic anemia or a healthy control (not recorded which). The sequencing input was sorted CD4+, CD8+, or CD8+CD57+ T cells (not recorded which) from PBMCs. Here the CDR3 DNA reads TGTGCCAGCAGTGAAGTTACCCATATAGCTATTAATTCACCCCTCCACTTT. Amino acids: CASSEVTHIAINSPLHF.